The rows below give T cell receptor beta chains drawn from one sample of a study of regulatory T cells in long-lasting Graves disease. TCRdb recomputed calls from the multiplex PCR reads with MiXCR, one row per CDR3 protein. Here the sample spans hundreds of thousands of distinct CDR3 sequences, 15% to 20% being singletons. The same data also went into a second study, on T cells in Graves' hyperthyroidism and ophthalmopathy.

The specimen comprised peripheral blood mononuclear cells (PBMCs), sampled at new diagnosis, from a patient treated with antithyroid drugs. Source of these receptors: a man aged 18 to 29 with Graves disease. The conserved cysteine and the conserved F or W are not part of the CDR3 here. Each record gives: V gene, clone size, J gene, CDR3 length, CDR3 protein. Only part of the rows carry a size: once, few, many, or a class if the clone is expanded.

>TRBV19|many|TRBJ2-1|13
ASSIRQGSGNEQF
>TRBV28|many|TRBJ2-3|14
ASRDGLAVSTDTQY
>TRBV7-2|.|TRBJ2-7|12
ASSLLAGGNEQY
>TRBV5-1|many|TRBJ1-1|16
ASSLGIFRLAMNTEAF
>TRBV10-1|.|TRBJ2-3|13
ASRPGLASTDTQY
>TRBV7-9|.|TRBJ2-7|15
ASSSGTSGSPGYEQY
>TRBV27|once|TRBJ1-4|12
ASRPGWDNEKLF
>TRBV20-1|.|TRBJ1-3|13
SVTGGRSSGNTIY
>TRBV2|.|TRBJ2-7|11
ASLAGSVYEQY
>TRBV6-1|many|TRBJ2-1|9
ASSDHNEQF
>TRBV29-1|many|TRBJ2-7|11
SVKGQGNYEQY
>TRBV9|many|TRBJ1-2|11
ASSVGQGDGYT
>TRBV30|.|TRBJ2-2|13
ACSSTGGRVGELF
>TRBV6-1|many|TRBJ2-4|12
ASSLRAAKNIQY
>TRBV10-3|.|TRBJ1-4|11
AISTGFNEKLF
>TRBV11-2|few|TRBJ1-1|12
ASRALNPAAEAF
>TRBV12-5|.|TRBJ2-5|11
ASGLGTVGRKY
>TRBV6-5|.|TRBJ2-4|12
ASSFQGAKNIQY
>TRBV29-1|few|TRBJ1-2|9
SGRTAYGYT
>TRBV12-3/TRBV12-4|.|TRBJ1-1|12
DSSPGSPWAEAF
>TRBV18|few|TRBJ2-1|17
ASSPLLGTGQGDSNEQF
>TRBV7-8|.|TRBJ2-1|17
ASSRLEGLAGDSYNEQF
>TRBV29-1|.|TRBJ1-1|11
SVERGQATEAF
>TRBV7-2|many|TRBJ2-7|13
ASSFGLAGADEQY
>TRBV7-9|.|TRBJ2-7|12
ASRSDSSSYEQY
>TRBV27|.|TRBJ2-1|14
ASIQTIAGVGNEQF
>TRBV6-1|many|TRBJ2-7|13
ASYIAPTGFYEQY
>TRBV7-2|many|TRBJ2-3|11
ASSIGPTDTQY
>TRBV7-2|few|TRBJ2-3|10
ASSLGVNTQY
>TRBV13|.|TRBJ2-1|14
ASSPLAGMSYNEQF
>TRBV13|many|TRBJ2-7|10
ASSLRPKGQY
>TRBV9|.|TRBJ2-1|13
ASSRSGGGYNEQF
>TRBV7-9|many|TRBJ2-1|13
ASRHALAGVREQF
>TRBV19|.|TRBJ2-7|13
ASSRRTGGAYEQY
>TRBV7-9|many|TRBJ2-5|15
ASSSTGLAGEGETQY
>TRBV11-2|many|TRBJ2-1|11
ASSLESSGEQF
>TRBV29-1|few|TRBJ2-1|14
SSNGVSSGRGNEQF
>TRBV20-1|.|TRBJ2-3|12
SAPPSGWKDTQY
>TRBV5-1|many|TRBJ2-1|15
ASSPLAGSSSYNEQF